This TCR beta chain was observed in a study of CD8 T cells in ankylosing spondylitis. There are a few counts of this clonotype. CDR1 and CDR2 from the germline V gene are MNHEY and SMNVEV (reference sequence). The V segment lost 7 bases and the J segment 7 bases; nucleotides outside the gene matches: 15. The CDR3 consists of 15 residues. Each CDR3 protein is one row after TCRdb ran MiXCR on the 5' RACE reads. The repertoire holds 150,000 or so distinct CDR3 sequences, with about 32% as singletons. The genes are TRBV27 and TRBJ1-2; 7 nucleotides agree with TRBD1. Sequenced sample: synovial fluid, either unsorted or a sorted T cell fraction (not recorded which). The source of this sequence is a male donor with ankylosing spondylitis. The CDR3, as DNA: TGTGCCAGCACCCCGAAGGGGGCGAAGTCGGGTGGCTACACCTTC. Amino acid sequence: CASTPKGAKSGGYTF.